The entry below gives a single TCR beta chain sequence along with its context. This entry belongs to a study of blood T cell repertoires in COVID-19. Sequencing used immunoSEQ multiplex PCR; TCRdb keeps in-frame clones, though not all of them. The table shows approximately 300,000 clones, with roughly 87% occurring only once. The sequencing input was peripheral blood. The clonotype was recovered from a man aged 45-60 years with active or convalescent COVID-19.

The CDR3 here is CASSLVLAGTDTQYF. CDR3 coding DNA: TGTGCCAGCAGCTTAGTCTTGGCGGGCACAGATACGCAGTATTTT. The V call is TRBV7-2, the J call TRBJ2-3; D not certain. Per germline, CDR1 SGHTA and CDR2 FQGNSA. Trimming shortened V by 1 base and J by 1 base, and 9 bases separated the two germline ends. This CDR3 has 15 amino acids.